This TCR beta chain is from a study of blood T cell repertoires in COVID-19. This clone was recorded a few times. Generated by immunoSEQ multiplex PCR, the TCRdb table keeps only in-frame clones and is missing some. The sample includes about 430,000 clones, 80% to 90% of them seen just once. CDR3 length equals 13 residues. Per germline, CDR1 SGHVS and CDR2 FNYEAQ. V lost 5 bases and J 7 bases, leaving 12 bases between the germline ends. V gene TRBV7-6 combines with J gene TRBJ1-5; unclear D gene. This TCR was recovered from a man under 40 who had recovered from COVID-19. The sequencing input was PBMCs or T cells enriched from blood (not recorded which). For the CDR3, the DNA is TGTGCCAGCAGCCGGGAGGTTTGGCAGCCCCAGCATTTT. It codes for CASSREVWQPQHF.